Following are 28 T cell receptor beta chains from one sample sequenced in a study of CD8+ T cells in alopecia areata. Reverse transcribed after extraction, RNA yielded cDNA as the sequencing template. The repertoire was sequenced with immunoSEQ multiplex PCR; TCRdb's copy has only in-frame clones and lacks some. Counted here are roughly 35,000 clones, around 59% occurring once; the ten biggest clones make up around two fifths. Input material: NKG2D-high CD8+ T cells sorted from blood. These TCRs come from a human donor with alopecia areata.

This clone has only a few counts. This sequence joins TRBV7-2 and TRBJ1-1, with TRBD1 as a possible D gene (5 bases). CDR1 is SGHTA and CDR2 is FQGNSA in the germline V gene. This CDR3 is built from 16 residues. V shed 1 base and J shed 6 bases, with 18 bases lying between them. The CDR3, as DNA: TGTGCCAGCAGCTTAGTGTATCCGGGGCGGGGAGCTGAAGCTTTCTTT. Translation gives CASSLVYPGRGAEAFF.

This clone was found once. The chain links TRBV30 to TRBJ2-1; 9 bases fit TRBD2. CDR3 length: 15 amino acids. The V segment lost 3 bases and the J segment 6 bases; nucleotides outside the gene matches: 9. CDR1 and CDR2 from the germline V gene are GTSNPN and SVGIG (reference sequence). The CDR3 protein is CAWSSGTSTLNEQFF. The CDR3, as DNA: TGTGCCTGGAGCTCCGGGACTAGCACCCTCAATGAGCAGTTCTTC.

The rearrangement links TRBV4-2 to TRBJ2-1; the D call may be TRBD1 or TRBD2 (6 bases each). V lost 2 bases and J 8 bases, leaving 16 bases between the germline ends. In germline, CDR1 is LGHNA, CDR2 YNFKEQ. The length of the CDR3 is 15 residues. The CDR3: CASSQLGGPRYEQFF. As DNA, the CDR3 is TGTGCCAGCAGCCAACTTGGGGGGCCTAGGTATGAGCAGTTCTTC.

The J gene is TRBJ1-5, the V gene TRBV7-8; no reliable D call. V was cut by 5 bases and J by 1 base, with 12 bases left in between. This CDR3 region has 15 residues. Per the germline V gene, CDR1 is SGHVS and CDR2 is FQNEAQ. CDR3 residues: CASSILVGSNQPQHF. In DNA form, the CDR3 reads TGTGCCAGCAGCATCCTGGTCGGGAGCAATCAGCCCCAGCATTTT.

The chain has TRBV7-9 and TRBJ2-7, with 9 positions matching TRBD1. This CDR3 is built from 16 residues. The V segment lost 5 bases and the J segment 2 bases; nucleotides outside the gene matches: 10. Germline V gives CDR1 SEHNR, CDR2 FQNEAQ (reference sequence). The CDR3 protein is CASSPSRDRAPYEQYF. In DNA, the CDR3 is TGTGCCAGCAGCCCCTCAAGGGACAGGGCGCCCTACGAGCAGTACTTC.

For the CDR3, the DNA is TGTGCCAGCAGCTTGGACTATCCGGGTGCATTCTACGAGCAGTACTTC. Translating it yields CASSLDYPGAFYEQYF. The chain employs TRBV5-4 and TRBJ2-7; D is undetermined. CDR1 SGHNT and CDR2 YYREEE come from the germline V gene (reference sequence). The CDR3 is 16 amino acids. Trimming stripped 0 bases from V and 3 bases from J, with 16 bases between.

The chain carries TRBV5-5 and TRBJ2-4, with no clear D. The CDR3 is 14 amino acids. Between the trimmed V and J ends, which lost 3 bases and 0 bases, there was a span of 7 bases. CDR1 and CDR2 (germline): SGHKS, YYEKEE (reference sequence). The CDR3 DNA follows: TGTGCCAGCAGCTCGAAACTAGCCAAAAACATTCAGTACTTC. Translated, it gives CASSSKLAKNIQYF.

This clone has just a few counts. This sequence joins TRBV29-1 and TRBJ2-2; D is uncertain. Germline loops: CDR1 SQVTM, CDR2 ANQGSEA. CDR3 size: 12 residues. Deletions cut 5 bases from V and 5 bases from J, with 9 bases between. Here the CDR3 DNA reads TGCAGCGTTCTTATATGGACCGGGGAGCTGTTTTTT. Translating it yields CSVLIWTGELFF.

This clone appeared a few times. The chain recombines TRBV29-1 with TRBJ2-3; 7 nucleotides line up with TRBD1. In germline, CDR1 is SQVTM, CDR2 ANQGSEA. Trimming at V came to 5 bases and at J to 2 bases, leaving 16 bases not matched to a gene. CDR3 length: 17 amino acids. In DNA, the CDR3 is TGCAGCGTTAACCTTATACGGACAGGAGAAACCACAGATACGCAGTATTTT. Translating gives CSVNLIRTGETTDTQYF.

This clone counts as medium-sized. J is TRBJ2-3 and V is TRBV13, with D unclear. V was shortened by 3 bases and J by 6 bases, with 7 bases between the two germline ends. CDR1 PRHDT and CDR2 FYEKMQ come from the germline V gene (reference sequence). This CDR3 has 12 residues. The CDR3 DNA sequence: TGTGCCAGCAGCTTGATGACGGATACGCAGTATTTT. Translated, it gives CASSLMTDTQYF.

The J gene is TRBJ2-7, the V gene TRBV7-2; 8 nucleotides agree with TRBD1. The CDR3 covers 15 residues. The V gene end was trimmed by 6 bases and the J gene end by 1 base; junction bases not matched to a gene: 8. The germline V gene has CDR1 SGHTA and CDR2 FQGNSA. The CDR3 coding sequence is TGTGCCAGCAGACCTCGACAGGGGCTTTCCTACGAGCAGTACTTC. This sequence encodes CASRPRQGLSYEQYF.

This chain connects TRBV30 to TRBJ2-3, with TRBD2 identical over 8 bases. The ends lost 3 bases at V and 4 bases at J; junction bases unmatched: 9. The CDR3 sequence is 15 residues long. From germline, CDR1 is GTSNPN and CDR2 SVGIG (reference sequence). CDR3 in DNA: TGTGCCTGGAGCACCCCGGGGGGGAGGTCAGATACGCAGTATTTT. Protein sequence: CAWSTPGGRSDTQYF. Variable domain in full (rest from reference TRBV30 and TRBJ2-3): SQTIHQWPATLVQPVGSPLSLECTVEGTSNPNLYWYRQAAGRGLQLLFYSVGIGQISSEVPQNLSASRPQDRQFILSSKKLLLSDSGFYLCAWSTPGGRSDTQYFGPGTRLTVL.

The CDR3 here is CASSLSAPGYEQYF. The CDR3 DNA follows: TGTGCCAGCAGTTTATCGGCCCCGGGATACGAGCAGTACTTC. The chain employs TRBV6-6 and TRBJ2-7; D might be TRBD2 (5 bases). This CDR3 is 14 amino acids long. CDR1 is MNHNY, CDR2 SVGAGI, per germline (reference sequence). The V and J ends lost 4 bases and 4 bases respectively, with 14 bases between them.

The rearrangement joins TRBV6-4 to TRBJ2-3; TRBD1 is a possible D gene (5 bases). The germline gives CDR1 MRHNA, CDR2 SNTAGT. The CDR3 has 14 residues. Between the trimmed V and J ends, which lost 6 bases and 6 bases, there was a span of 16 bases. CDR3: CASSARGDSDTQYF. The CDR3 coding sequence is TGTGCCAGCAGCGCTAGGGGCGACTCCGATACGCAGTATTTT.

This chain links TRBV2 with TRBJ2-7; the D is unclear. There are 11 residues in the CDR3. Per the germline V gene, CDR1 is SNHLY and CDR2 is FYNNEI. Trimming took off 8 bases at V and 6 bases at J, with 11 bases between the two ends. As DNA, the CDR3 is TGTGCCAGCCGCGCAGGCGCCGAGCAGTACTTC. The encoded protein is CASRAGAEQYF.

Concerning this clone: It is unclear where the CDR3 begins or ends on the DNA, so no DNA is shown, and the CDR3 is as TCRdb lists it. The chain combines TRBV29-1 with TRBJ2-2; the table gives TRBD1 as D, unverified against the DNA. Germline values: CDR1 SQVTM, CDR2 ANQGSEA. The CDR3 has 16 amino acids, counting both end residues. The CDR3 sequence: CSVEEERQGSPGSCFF.

The J gene is TRBJ2-1, the V gene TRBV27; a possible D gene is TRBD2 (5 bases). The germline V and J ends were trimmed by 2 bases and 6 bases, with 14 bases remaining between them. There are 15 residues in the CDR3. In germline, CDR1 is MNHEY, CDR2 SMNVEV (reference sequence). In DNA, the CDR3 is TGTGCCAGCAGTTTACTGAGATTTGAGGGCAATGAGCAGTTCTTC. It yields the protein CASSLLRFEGNEQFF.

This clone was seen more than once but under ten times. The chain recombines TRBV6-5 with TRBJ2-5; D is uncertain. Trimming removed 6 bases at V and 0 bases at J, with 8 bases between. The CDR3 spans 13 residues. Germline lookup yields CDR1 MNHEY and CDR2 SVGAGI. The CDR3 reads CASSRPYQETQYF. CDR3 sequence (DNA): TGTGCCAGCAGCCGACCCTACCAAGAGACCCAGTACTTC.

There are a few counts of this clone. The genes are TRBV28 and TRBJ1-5, with D perhaps TRBD1 (5 bases). Trimming took 7 bases from V and 3 from J, leaving 19 bases between them. The V gene's germline CDR1 is MDHEN and CDR2 SYDVKM. The CDR3 totals 16 residues. The CDR3 region is CASTPSGRAINQPQHF. CDR3 DNA: TGTGCCAGCACCCCGTCGGGCAGGGCGATCAATCAGCCCCAGCATTTT.

The chain joins TRBV2 to TRBJ1-1; TRBD1 aligns across 7 bases. Germline CDR1 reads SNHLY; CDR2 reads FYNNEI. This CDR3 spans 13 amino acids. This CDR3 reads CALEGGLDTEAFF. CDR3 sequence (DNA): TGTGCGTTGGAAGGGGGCTTGGACACTGAAGCTTTCTTT. Full variable domain (outside the CDR3, taken from reference TRBV2 and TRBJ1-1): EPEVTQTPSHQVTQMGQEVILRCVPISNHLYFYWYRQILGQKVEFLVSFYNNEISEKSEIFDDQFSVERPDGSNFTLKIRSTKLEDSAMYFCALEGGLDTEAFFGQGTRLTVV.

This chain joins TRBV29-1 and TRBJ2-2; D is unclear. Germline CDR1 reads SQVTM; CDR2 reads ANQGSEA. The length of the CDR3 is 11 residues. V gave up 2 bases and J gave up 7 bases, with 5 bases separating them. This CDR3 reads CSVEMYGELFF. Written as DNA, the CDR3 is TGCAGCGTTGAAATGTACGGGGAGCTGTTTTTT.

This CDR3 is CASSHPGVDEQFF. CDR3 coding DNA: TGTGCCAGCAGCCACCCAGGGGTGGATGAGCAGTTCTTC. The J gene is TRBJ2-1, the V gene TRBV4-2; D possibly corresponds to TRBD1 (6 bases). The CDR3 runs 13 residues. V was clipped by 3 bases and J by 8 bases, with 11 bases between them. Per the germline V gene, CDR1 is LGHNA and CDR2 is YNFKEQ.

This clone was found a few times. The V and J genes are TRBV27 and TRBJ2-7, with D perhaps matching TRBD2 (6 bases). V was trimmed by 2 bases and J by 2 bases, leaving 10 bases between them. This CDR3 is 14 amino acids long. The germline V gene has CDR1 MNHEY and CDR2 SMNVEV (reference sequence). CDR3 sequence (DNA): TGTGCCAGCAGTTTAGGAGGGGCCCCCTACGAGCAGTACTTC. This codes for CASSLGGAPYEQYF.

V is TRBV11-2 and J is TRBJ2-1, with 9 bases identical to TRBD2. Germline V CDR1 and CDR2: SGHAT, FQNNGV. This CDR3 is 15 amino acids long. V lost 5 bases, J lost 10 bases, and 12 bases stayed unmatched. CDR3 loop: CASSLYPGLAVEQFF. The CDR3 nucleotides are TGTGCCAGCAGCCTCTACCCGGGACTAGCTGTCGAGCAGTTCTTC. The full variable domain, its missing parts supplied by reference TRBV11-2 and TRBJ2-1, is EAGVAQSPRYKIIEKRQSVAFWCNPISGHATLYWYQQILGQGPKLLIQFQNNGVVDDSQLPKDRFSAERLKGVDSTLKIQPAKLEDSAVYLCASSLYPGLAVEQFFGPGTRLTVL.

This chain links TRBV7-8 with TRBJ2-7; 11 positions match TRBD1. The V gene's germline CDR1 is SGHVS and CDR2 FQNEAQ. J was trimmed by 3 bases and V by 1 base; bases with no gene match: 2. This CDR3 spans 15 amino acids. DNA for the CDR3: TGTGCCAGCAGCTTAGTTGGGACAGGGGGCTACGAGCAGTACTTC. This encodes CASSLVGTGGYEQYF.

V and J are TRBV15 and TRBJ2-1, with D perhaps matching TRBD2 (5 bases). The CDR3 is 15 residues long. Trimming removed 5 bases from V and 0 bases from J, with 11 bases in between. Germline V gene lookup returns CDR1 LNHNV and CDR2 YYDKDF (reference sequence). The CDR3 nucleotides are TGTGCCACCAGCGGTAGGGAGTACTCCTACAATGAGCAGTTCTTC. It yields the protein CATSGREYSYNEQFF.

The chain uses TRBV30 and TRBJ2-7; 7 nucleotides align to TRBD1. This CDR3 is built from 13 residues. The J segment lost 2 bases and the V segment lost 6 bases, leaving 7 bases of the junction unmatched. From germline, CDR1 is GTSNPN and CDR2 SVGIG (reference sequence). The CDR3 coding sequence is TGTGCCTGCTTCCCGGGACAGACCTACGAGCAGTACTTC. Translating it yields CACFPGQTYEQYF.

This chain links TRBV7-8 with TRBJ2-5; TRBD2 might be the D (5 bases). V gave up 1 base and J gave up 4 bases, with 16 bases separating them. Germline V gives CDR1 SGHVS, CDR2 FQNEAQ. The CDR3 length is 16 residues. The CDR3 loop reads CASSLGRGSGLETQYF. In DNA, the CDR3 is TGTGCCAGCAGCTTAGGCCGAGGGAGTGGCCTAGAGACCCAGTACTTC.